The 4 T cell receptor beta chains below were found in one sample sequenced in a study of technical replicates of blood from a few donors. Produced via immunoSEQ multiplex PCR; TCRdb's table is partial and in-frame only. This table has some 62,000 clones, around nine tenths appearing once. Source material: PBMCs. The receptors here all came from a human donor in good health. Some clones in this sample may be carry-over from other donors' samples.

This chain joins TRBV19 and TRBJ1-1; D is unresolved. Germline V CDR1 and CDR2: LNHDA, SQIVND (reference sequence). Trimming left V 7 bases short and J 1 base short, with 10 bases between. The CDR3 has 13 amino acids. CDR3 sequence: CASNLDWNTEAFF. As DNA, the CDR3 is TGTGCCAGTAACCTTGACTGGAACACTGAAGCTTTCTTT.

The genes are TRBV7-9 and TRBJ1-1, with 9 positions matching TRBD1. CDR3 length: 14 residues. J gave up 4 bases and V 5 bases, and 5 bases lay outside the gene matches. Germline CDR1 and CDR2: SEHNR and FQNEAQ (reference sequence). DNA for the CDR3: TGTGCCAGCAGCGAACAGGGGGCGCGCACTGAAGCTTTCTTT. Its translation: CASSEQGARTEAFF. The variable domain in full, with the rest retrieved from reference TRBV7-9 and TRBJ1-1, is DTGVSQNPRHKITKRGQNVTFRCDPISEHNRLYWYRQTLGQGPEFLTYFQNEAQLEKSRLLSDRFSAERPKGSFSTLEIQRTEQGDSAMYLCASSEQGARTEAFFGQGTRLTVV.

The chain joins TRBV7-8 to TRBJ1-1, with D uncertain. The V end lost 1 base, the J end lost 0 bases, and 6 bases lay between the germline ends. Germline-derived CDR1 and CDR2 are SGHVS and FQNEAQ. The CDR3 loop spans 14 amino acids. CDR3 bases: TGTGCCAGCAGCTTAGGGCGGCTGAACACTGAAGCTTTCTTT. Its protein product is CASSLGRLNTEAFF.

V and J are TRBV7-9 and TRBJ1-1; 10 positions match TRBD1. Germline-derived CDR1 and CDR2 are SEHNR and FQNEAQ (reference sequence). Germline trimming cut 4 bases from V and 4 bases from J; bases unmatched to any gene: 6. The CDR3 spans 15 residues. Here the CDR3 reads CASSSGTGVTTEAFF. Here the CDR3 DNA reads TGTGCCAGCAGCTCCGGGACAGGGGTTACCACTGAAGCTTTCTTT.